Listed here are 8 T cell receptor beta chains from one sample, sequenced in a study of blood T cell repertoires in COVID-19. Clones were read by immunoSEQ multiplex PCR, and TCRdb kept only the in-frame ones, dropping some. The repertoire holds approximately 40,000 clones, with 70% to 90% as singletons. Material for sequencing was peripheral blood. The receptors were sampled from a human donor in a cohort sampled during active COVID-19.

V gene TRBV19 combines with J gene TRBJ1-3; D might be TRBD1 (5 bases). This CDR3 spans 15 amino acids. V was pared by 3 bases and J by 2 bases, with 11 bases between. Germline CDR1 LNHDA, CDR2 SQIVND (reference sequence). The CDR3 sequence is CASSIGGTAGNTIYF. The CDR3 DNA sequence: TGTGCCAGTAGTATTGGCGGGACCGCTGGAAACACCATATATTTT. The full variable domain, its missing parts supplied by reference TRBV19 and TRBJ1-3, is DGGITQSPKYLFRKEGQNVTLSCEQNLNHDAMYWYRQDPGQGLRLIYYSQIVNDFQKGDIAEGYSVSREKKESFPLTVTSAQKNPTAFYLCASSIGGTAGNTIYFGEGSWLTVV.

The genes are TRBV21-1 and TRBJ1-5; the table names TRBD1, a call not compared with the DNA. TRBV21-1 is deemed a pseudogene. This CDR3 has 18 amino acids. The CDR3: CASSNPNRPGQWFQPQHF. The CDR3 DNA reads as TGTGCCAGCAGCAACCCGAATAGACCGGGACAGTGGTTTCAGCCCCAGCATTTT.

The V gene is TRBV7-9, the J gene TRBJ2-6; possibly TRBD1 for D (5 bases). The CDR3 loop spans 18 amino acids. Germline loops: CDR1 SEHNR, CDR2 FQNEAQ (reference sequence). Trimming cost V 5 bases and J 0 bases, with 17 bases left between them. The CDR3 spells CASSQPPDIYSGANVLTF. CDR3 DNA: TGTGCCAGCAGCCAACCCCCGGACATCTACTCTGGGGCCAACGTCCTGACTTTC.

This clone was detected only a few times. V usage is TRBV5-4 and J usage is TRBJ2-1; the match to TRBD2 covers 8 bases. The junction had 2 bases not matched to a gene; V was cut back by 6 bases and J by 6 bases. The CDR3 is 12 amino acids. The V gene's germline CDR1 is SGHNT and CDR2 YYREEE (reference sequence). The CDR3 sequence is CASTRGGNEQFF. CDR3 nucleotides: TGTGCCAGCACCCGGGGGGGCAATGAGCAGTTCTTC.

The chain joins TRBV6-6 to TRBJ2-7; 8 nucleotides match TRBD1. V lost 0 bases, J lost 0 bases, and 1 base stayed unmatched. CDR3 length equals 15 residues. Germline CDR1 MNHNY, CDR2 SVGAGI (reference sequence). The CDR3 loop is CASSYSGTGSYEQYF. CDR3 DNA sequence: TGTGCCAGCAGTTACTCGGGGACAGGCTCCTACGAGCAGTACTTC.

The CDR3 spells CASSTTGNTEAFF. For the CDR3, the DNA is TGTGCCAGCAGCACGACAGGGAACACTGAAGCTTTCTTT. The V and J genes are TRBV7-9 and TRBJ1-1; a weak D match, TRBD1 (6 bases). Trimming removed 5 bases at V and 1 base at J, with 8 bases between. Germline V gene sequence: CDR1 SEHNR, CDR2 FQNEAQ (reference sequence). The CDR3 runs 13 residues.

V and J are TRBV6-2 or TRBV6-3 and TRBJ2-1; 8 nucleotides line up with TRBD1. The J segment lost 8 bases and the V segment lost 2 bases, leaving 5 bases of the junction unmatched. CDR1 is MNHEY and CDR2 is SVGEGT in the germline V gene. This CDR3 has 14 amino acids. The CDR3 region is CASSYGQGRDEQFF. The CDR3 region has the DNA TGTGCCAGCAGTTACGGACAGGGTAGGGATGAGCAGTTCTTC.

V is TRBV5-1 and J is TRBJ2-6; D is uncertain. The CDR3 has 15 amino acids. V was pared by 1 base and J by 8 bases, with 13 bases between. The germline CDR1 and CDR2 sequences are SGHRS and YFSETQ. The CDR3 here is CASSLPPLYSNVLTF. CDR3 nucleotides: TGCGCCAGCAGCTTGCCCCCCCTCTACTCCAACGTCCTGACTTTC.